The 17 T cell receptor beta chains listed next were all sequenced from one sample in a study of shared clonotypes between healthy human individuals. The method was immunoSEQ multiplex PCR; TCRdb's version includes in-frame clones alone and lacks a portion of them. The sample carries approximately 500,000 clones, approximately 81% recorded once. What was sequenced was PBMCs. Receptors originate from a woman in her 40s in good health. Some clones in this sample may be carry-over from other donors' samples.

This chain uses TRBV5-4 with TRBJ2-7; 9 bases match TRBD2. This CDR3 has 15 amino acids. Germline V lookup: CDR1 SGHNT, CDR2 YYREEE (reference sequence). V lost 3 bases and J lost 6; bases outside the gene matches: 10. Written as DNA, the CDR3 is TGTGCCAGCAGCTCGATCGCGGGAGGGGCTTCCGAGCAGTACTTC. Its protein product is CASSSIAGGASEQYF. Combining the CDR3 with reference TRBV5-4 and TRBJ2-7 gives the whole variable domain ETGVTQSPTHLIKTRGQQVTLRCSSQSGHNTVSWYQQALGQGPQFIFQYYREEENGRGNFPPRFSGLQFPNYSSELNVNALELDDSALYLCASSSIAGGASEQYFGPGTRLTVT.

This sequence joins TRBV10-3 and TRBJ2-1; 8 positions match TRBD1. The CDR3 is 14 residues long. Germline V gene data show CDR1 as ENHRY and CDR2 as SYGVKD. Losses at the gene ends were 3 bases for V and 3 bases for J; bases not matched to a gene: 1. CDR3 residues: CAISDGQGYNEQFF. The DNA for the CDR3 is TGTGCCATCAGTGATGGACAGGGCTACAATGAGCAGTTCTTC.

The chain has TRBV7-2 and TRBJ2-7; TRBD2 agrees at 9 bases. This CDR3 has 16 amino acids. CDR1 is SGHTA and CDR2 is FQGNSA in the germline V gene. Trimming at V came to 1 base and at J to 2 bases, leaving 6 bases not matched to a gene. CDR3 bases: TGTGCCAGCAGCTTAGTCCACGGCGGGAGGGCCTACGAGCAGTACTTC. It specifies CASSLVHGGRAYEQYF. The complete variable domain, with remaining parts taken from reference TRBV7-2 and TRBJ2-7, reads GAGVSQSPSNKVTEKGKDVELRCDPISGHTALYWYRQSLGQGLEFLIYFQGNSAPDKSGLPSDRFSAERTGGSVSTLTIQRTQQEDSAVYLCASSLVHGGRAYEQYFGPGTRLTVT.

The chain joins TRBV18 to TRBJ2-1, with D unresolved. V was trimmed by 4 bases and J by 5 bases, leaving 12 bases between them. CDR3 length equals 14 residues. CDR1 is KGHSH and CDR2 is LQKENI in the germline V gene. The CDR3 protein is CASSQSVYDNEQFF. The CDR3 DNA follows: TGTGCCAGCTCACAGAGCGTGTATGACAATGAGCAGTTCTTC.

This clone was seen ten or more times. Additional DNA sequences in this sample encode the identical CDR3. The chain combines TRBV5-6 with TRBJ2-7, with 9 positions matching TRBD1. The CDR3 sequence is 14 residues long. V was clipped by 4 bases and J by 1 base; unmatched bases: 3. Germline V CDR1 and CDR2: SGHDT, YYEEEE. In DNA form, the CDR3 reads TGTGCCAGCAGCCCCGGACAGGGGTCCTACGAGCAGTACTTC. Translation: CASSPGQGSYEQYF.

This clone was seen a single time. This chain joins TRBV30 and TRBJ2-3; D not certain. V dropped 2 bases and J dropped 7 bases, with 7 bases sitting between them. This CDR3 has 11 amino acids. CDR1 is GTSNPN, CDR2 SVGIG, per germline (reference sequence). CDR3: CAWSTQNTQYF. The CDR3 DNA reads TGTGCCTGGAGTACTCAAAATACGCAGTATTTT.

This clone appeared a single time. This chain joins TRBV5-1 and TRBJ2-7, with 11 bases that match TRBD2. The ends lost 2 bases at V and 4 bases at J; junction bases unmatched: 5. The CDR3 totals 15 residues. Germline values: CDR1 SGHRS, CDR2 YFSETQ. For the CDR3, the DNA is TGCGCCAGCAGCTTTAGGATAGCGGGAGGGTACGAGCAGTACTTC. It is translated as CASSFRIAGGYEQYF.

J is TRBJ1-4 and V is TRBV4-2; D ambiguous. Germline values: CDR1 LGHNA, CDR2 YNFKEQ. V lost 0 bases and J lost 1, with 12 bases in between. The CDR3 loop spans 17 amino acids. The chain's CDR3 is CASSQEFSGRTNEKLFF. DNA for the CDR3: TGTGCCAGCAGCCAAGAATTCTCGGGGAGAACTAATGAAAAACTGTTTTTT.

In regard to this clone: This likely reflects a read error, since a far larger clone is one base away. The CDR3 loop is CASSFLAVTYEQYF. The CDR3 nucleotides read TGTGCCAGCAGTTTCCTAGCGGTAACCTACGAGCAGTACTTC. The chain carries TRBV28 and TRBJ2-7; TRBD2 agrees at 7 bases. Losses at the gene ends were 3 bases for V and 2 bases for J; bases not matched to a gene: 4. The germline gives CDR1 MDHEN, CDR2 SYDVKM. This CDR3 spans 14 amino acids.

V usage is TRBV7-2 and J usage is TRBJ1-2; a weak D match, TRBD1 (6 bases). The CDR3 covers 14 residues. CDR1 is SGHTA, CDR2 FQGNSA, per germline. V was trimmed by 5 bases and J by 4 bases, leaving 14 bases between them. CDR3: CASSEPGQIYGYTF. The CDR3 nucleotides read TGTGCCAGCAGCGAACCCGGACAGATCTATGGCTACACCTTC.

This clone was seen only once. J is TRBJ2-1 and V is TRBV21-1; the table assigns TRBD2, which was not confirmed against the DNA. TRBV21-1 is an annotated pseudogene. This CDR3 is 19 amino acids long. The CDR3 here is CASSNRTSGDSSSYNEQFF. CDR3 coding DNA: TGTGCCAGCAGCAACCGGACTAGCGGGGATTCTAGCTCCTACAATGAGCAGTTCTTC.

This clone has at least ten counts. The V gene is TRBV4-3, the J gene TRBJ2-5, with D perhaps matching TRBD2 (6 bases). The assigned J gene may be wrong: the sequence end matches TRBJ2-7 better. This CDR3 is built from 15 residues. CDR1 is LGHNA and CDR2 is YSLEER in the germline V gene. The CDR3 protein is CASSQEIGSSGEQYF. CDR3 nucleotides: TGCGCCAGCAGCCAAGAGATCGGGAGTTCCGGCGAGCAGTACTTC.

As to this clone: This likely stems from a read error, as it lies one base from a far larger clone. Other nucleotide sequences from this sample produce the same CDR3. V gene TRBV4-1 combines with J gene TRBJ1-1; 10 nucleotides align to TRBD1. The V gene end was trimmed by 4 bases and the J gene end by 11 bases; junction bases not matched to a gene: 10. Germline-derived CDR1 and CDR2 are MGHRA and YSYEKL. CDR3 length: 14 amino acids. CDR3 nucleotides: TGCGCCAGCAGCCGGGGACAGGGGAACAATGAGGCTTTCTTT. It translates to CASSRGQGNNEAFF.

V and J are TRBV7-9 and TRBJ2-1, with unresolved D. Per germline, CDR1 SEHNR and CDR2 FQNEAQ (reference sequence). The CDR3 contains 12 residues. With 2 bases removed from V and 9 bases from J, the gap between germline ends came to 8 bases. Here the CDR3 reads CASSLRVGEQFF. CDR3 in DNA: TGTGCCAGCAGCTTAAGGGTCGGTGAGCAGTTCTTC.

The chain is built from TRBV18 and TRBJ2-2; possibly TRBD2 for D (6 bases). There are 12 residues in the CDR3. Germline V CDR1 and CDR2: KGHSH, LQKENI. The V gene lost 3 bases and the J gene lost 7 bases, with 6 bases spanning the gap. CDR3 loop: CASSPEGGELFF. The CDR3, as DNA: TGTGCCAGCTCACCGGAGGGCGGGGAGCTGTTTTTT.

The chain links TRBV6-1 to TRBJ1-2; 9 nucleotides align to TRBD1. Germline V gives CDR1 MNHNS, CDR2 SASEGT. Trimming removed 6 bases from V and 7 bases from J; junction bases left unmatched: 9. The CDR3 has 14 residues. The CDR3: CASSGQGRNPGYTF. DNA for the CDR3: TGTGCCAGCAGCGGACAGGGGCGAAACCCTGGCTACACCTTC.

The J gene is TRBJ1-5, the V gene TRBV2; no clear D gene. The CDR3 runs to 13 residues. Germline V gene data show CDR1 as SNHLY and CDR2 as FYNNEI. V lost 5 bases and J 7 bases, leaving 12 bases between the germline ends. CDR3 coding DNA: TGTGCCAGCAGTATTTATCTCGGCCAGCCCCAGCATTTT. Its protein is CASSIYLGQPQHF.